The present TCR beta chain was sequenced within a study of CD8 T cells in ankylosing spondylitis. General observations from the study: Peripheral blood samples showed relatively rare disease-linked clones, and these clones were CD8+. One TCR beta motif, made up of seven to nine highly homologous variants, appeared characteristic of ankylosing spondylitis blood.

This clonotype was recorded many times. Antigen specificity is unknown. For TCR beta, libraries came from quantitative 5'-RACE with molecular barcodes. TCRdb ran MiXCR on the 5' RACE reads and lists one entry per CDR3 protein. The table includes approximately 520,000 distinct CDR3 sequences, roughly 5.2% detected once. Sequenced: blood, either unsorted or a sorted T cell fraction (not recorded which). The sequence derives from a male donor with ankylosing spondylitis.

CDR3 sequence: CASSLTGTPRVNEQFF. The CDR3 DNA reads TGTGCCAGCAGTCTCACCGGGACCCCCAGGGTCAATGAGCAGTTCTTC. This chain links TRBV28 with TRBJ2-1; D tentatively fits TRBD1 or TRBD2 (5 bases each). In germline, CDR1 is MDHEN, CDR2 SYDVKM. Deletions cut 5 bases from V and 6 bases from J, with 20 bases between. This CDR3 has 16 residues. The full variable domain, rest sourced from reference TRBV28 and TRBJ2-1, is DVKVTQSSRYLVKRTGEKVFLECVQDMDHENMFWYRQDPGLGLRLIYFSYDVKMKEKGDIPEGYSVSREKKERFSLILESASTNQTSMYLCASSLTGTPRVNEQFFGPGTRLTVL.